One and the same sample provided the 13 T cell receptor beta chains below, sequenced in a study of shared clonotypes between healthy human individuals. Sequencing used immunoSEQ multiplex PCR; TCRdb keeps in-frame clones, though not all of them. This table holds 2.3 million or so clones, approximately 93% found once. Source material: naive CD4+ T cells from PBMCs. Noted subset: CD45RA+ positively selected. Receptors were obtained from a man aged 18 to 35 in good health. Some clones in this sample may be carry-over from other donors' samples.

V and J are TRBV6-1 and TRBJ1-2; D may be TRBD1 (5 bases). The germline V gene has CDR1 MNHNS and CDR2 SASEGT. The CDR3 runs to 15 residues. The V and J ends lost 7 bases and 1 base respectively, with 16 bases between them. The CDR3 DNA sequence: TGTGCCAGCACGCCGCGGGGGAACCTTAACTATGGCTACACCTTC. Translated: CASTPRGNLNYGYTF.

The genes are TRBV11-2 and TRBJ2-3; 7 bases map to TRBD2. V shed 7 bases and J 2 bases; nucleotides not matched to a gene: 15. This CDR3 has 17 amino acids. Germline V gene sequence: CDR1 SGHAT, CDR2 FQNNGV. The CDR3 nucleotides are TGTGCCAGCACCTTTAGGAGGGGCGGGAGCACCACAGATACGCAGTATTTT. This codes for CASTFRRGGSTTDTQYF. The whole variable domain, filled in from reference TRBV11-2 and TRBJ2-3, reads EAGVAQSPRYKIIEKRQSVAFWCNPISGHATLYWYQQILGQGPKLLIQFQNNGVVDDSQLPKDRFSAERLKGVDSTLKIQPAKLEDSAVYLCASTFRRGGSTTDTQYFGPGTRLTVL.

The chain joins TRBV9 to TRBJ2-1, with 11 bases lining up with TRBD2. Germline CDR1 is SGDLS and CDR2 is YYNGEE. CDR3 length: 16 amino acids. Trimming at V came to 0 bases and at J to 10 bases, leaving 9 bases not matched to a gene. The CDR3 reads CASSVGASGRLGEQFF. CDR3 DNA: TGTGCCAGCAGCGTAGGGGCTAGCGGGAGGCTGGGAGAGCAGTTCTTC.

The CDR3 loop is CASTRSGSTDTQYF. CDR3 DNA sequence: TGCGCCAGCACGCGAAGCGGGAGTACAGATACGCAGTATTTT. The V and J genes are TRBV5-1 and TRBJ2-3; 8 nucleotides match TRBD2. The CDR3 consists of 14 residues. J gave up 3 bases and V 6 bases, and 6 bases lay outside the gene matches. CDR1 is SGHRS, CDR2 YFSETQ, per germline.

The V and J genes are TRBV6-5 and TRBJ1-2; D is unclear. The ends were cut back, 6 bases at V and 8 bases at J, with 19 bases in the middle. The CDR3 contains 14 residues. The V gene's germline CDR1 is MNHEY and CDR2 SVGAGI. The CDR3 DNA reads TGTGCCAGCAGACCGGACTACAACGATCTGGGCTACACCTTC. This translates into CASRPDYNDLGYTF.

Note on this clone: Other DNA sequences of this sample code for an identical CDR3. V usage is TRBV6-1 and J usage is TRBJ1-2; no clear D. Trimming left V 2 bases short and J 3 bases short, with 10 bases between. Germline loops: CDR1 MNHNS, CDR2 SASEGT. The CDR3 extends over 14 amino acids. The CDR3 sequence is CASSESALDYGYTF. CDR3 bases: TGTGCCAGCAGTGAAAGCGCCCTAGACTATGGCTACACCTTC.

The chain has TRBV2 and TRBJ2-1; the match to TRBD2 covers 8 bases. The germline V gene has CDR1 SNHLY and CDR2 FYNNEI. The CDR3 has 13 amino acids. The V and J ends lost 7 bases and 7 bases, in that order; junction bases with no gene match: 6. For the CDR3, the DNA is TGTGCCAGCATCCGGGAGGGCCCTAATGAGCAGTTCTTC. Translated, it gives CASIREGPNEQFF. Supplemented by reference TRBV2 and TRBJ2-1, the full variable domain reads EPEVTQTPSHQVTQMGQEVILRCVPISNHLYFYWYRQILGQKVEFLVSFYNNEISEKSEIFDDQFSVERPDGSNFTLKIRSTKLEDSAMYFCASIREGPNEQFFGPGTRLTVL.

The chain carries TRBV19 and TRBJ2-1, with unresolved D. V shed 6 bases and J shed 2 bases, with 14 bases lying between them. The germline V gene has CDR1 LNHDA and CDR2 SQIVND (reference sequence). CDR3 length: 15 residues. The DNA of the CDR3 is TGTGCCAGTAGGGAACTATCAGCAGCCTACAATGAGCAGTTCTTC. This translates into CASRELSAAYNEQFF.

V gene TRBV6-5 combines with J gene TRBJ2-1, with 7 bases fitting TRBD1. Per germline, CDR1 MNHEY and CDR2 SVGAGI. The CDR3 consists of 13 residues. The V gene end was trimmed by 0 bases and the J gene end by 15 bases; junction bases not matched to a gene: 8. CDR3 sequence reads: CASSYSIGGGRFF. Here the CDR3 DNA reads TGTGCCAGCAGTTACTCGATAGGGGGCGGTCGGTTCTTC.

The J gene is TRBJ2-7, the V gene TRBV15, with D maybe TRBD2 (5 bases). Trimming left V 1 base short and J 2 bases short, with 9 bases between. Germline V gene data show CDR1 as LNHNV and CDR2 as YYDKDF (reference sequence). This CDR3 is 14 amino acids long. The CDR3 DNA sequence: TGTGCCACCAGCAGAGGGAGGCTAGCCTACGAGCAGTACTTC. This gives the protein CATSRGRLAYEQYF.

This clone appeared a single time. This chain links TRBV4-2 with TRBJ2-3, with D uncertain. The germline V and J ends were trimmed by 3 bases and 6 bases, with 10 bases remaining between them. The CDR3 runs to 13 residues. Germline CDR1 is LGHNA and CDR2 is YNFKEQ. CDR3 nucleotide sequence: TGTGCCAGCAGCCAGGGCCTAGACGATACGCAGTATTTT. This codes for CASSQGLDDTQYF.

The CDR3 sequence is CASSQGVWSSYNSPLHF. As DNA, the CDR3 is TGCGCCAGCAGCCAAGGGGTTTGGAGCTCCTATAATTCACCCCTCCACTTT. The chain joins TRBV4-1 to TRBJ1-6, with D uncertain. The germline CDR1 and CDR2 sequences are MGHRA and YSYEKL. There are 17 residues in the CDR3. V was clipped by 1 base and J by 0 bases, with 10 bases between them.

This clone occurred once. The genes are TRBV7-2 and TRBJ2-3; D is ambiguous. V was cut by 5 bases and J by 6 bases, with 21 bases left in between. CDR1 is SGHTA and CDR2 is FQGNSA in the germline V gene. The CDR3 covers 16 residues. The CDR3 spells CASSAPAWYEVDTQYF. CDR3 in DNA: TGTGCCAGCAGCGCCCCCGCCTGGTATGAGGTCGATACGCAGTATTTT.